A selection of T cell receptor beta chains follows, all from one sample in a study of shared clonotypes between healthy human individuals. Clones were read by immunoSEQ multiplex PCR, and TCRdb kept only the in-frame ones, dropping some. The sample records about 2.4 million clones, under 95% being singletons. Sequenced material: naive CD4+ T cells from PBMCs. These receptors all come from a man between 18 and 29 years old in good health. Some clones in this sample may be carry-over from other donors' samples. Each CDR3 is given with its conserved first and last residue. Each record gives: D gene, clone size, V gene, CDR3 protein. A D gene is named only where the DNA matches it firmly. Where a row states a size, it is once, few, many or the class of an expanded clone; other rows omit it.

TRBD1,-,TRBV7-6,CASSFRQGLSGANVLTF
TRBD2,-,TRBV19,CASSVAGVYEQFF
-,few,TRBV6-5,CASVSRSTDTQYF
-,-,TRBV9,CASSEGLTVYEQYF
TRBD1,-,TRBV29-1,CSVEGTGKTSYF
-,few,TRBV28,CASRESGKDEKLFF
-,-,TRBV28,CASSSGGRGAFF
-,-,TRBV28,CASSLRSNQPQHF
-,-,TRBV11-3,CASSLAGGSYNEQFF
-,-,TRBV28,CASSPLGRSYEQYF
-,-,TRBV25-1,CASTGELSYEQYF
TRBD2,-,TRBV19,CASRNLAGEYEQYF
TRBD2,-,TRBV14,CASSQEVAGGLYEQYF
-,-,TRBV9,CASSVYSGLGELFF
-,-,TRBV19,CASKGRDLGEQYF
-,-,TRBV7-3,CASSLLGTSYNEQFF
TRBD2,-,TRBV7-2,CASSLTSGTQETQYF
TRBD1,-,TRBV18,CASSPVGQVGRELFF
-,-,TRBV7-9,CASSLDNDSYEQYF
TRBD2,once,TRBV7-9,CASSFLGREHSYEQYF
-,-,TRBV9,CASSVETGYEQYF
-,-,TRBV4-3,CASSQETPIWGSKNIQYF
TRBD2,-,TRBV5-4,CASSLVRSSGRKVRF
-,-,TRBV5-1,CASKILPGEQYF
-,-,TRBV7-9,CASSFLPAAKAFF
TRBD2,-,TRBV28,CASRTSGAYEQYF
TRBD1,-,TRBV28,CASSRRTGANEQFF
-,-,TRBV11-1,CASSLGLGLNTEAFF
TRBD2,-,TRBV20-1,CSARGGNEQFF
-,-,TRBV28,CASSSPVQASYNEQFF
-,-,TRBV28,CASREGPPGELFF
-,-,TRBV5-6,CASSLRTWGDTQYF
TRBD2,-,TRBV7-2,CASSSGTSTSEQYF
TRBD2,-,TRBV7-9,CAAPGGRSPNPYNEQFF
TRBD2,-,TRBV6-6,CASSRTSGSYNEQFF
-,-,TRBV28,CASSSGGTANNEQFF
TRBD2,-,TRBV7-9,CASSLGVAGGANNEQFF
-,-,TRBV25-1,CASSEYSSGYTF
TRBD2,-,TRBV14,CASSQTLAGVVRYNEQFF
-,-,TRBV5-8,CASSLRFGEKLFF
-,-,TRBV5-1,CASTPQGRSDTGELFF
-,-,TRBV9,CASSVFSGNTIYF
TRBD1,-,TRBV25-1,CASQEAGTGSLEQYF
TRBD1,-,TRBV28,CASSPSPGQGRNEQYF
-,-,TRBV7-2,CASSPGTSKPNTEAFF
-,-,TRBV28,CASSVREQFF